What follows are 13 T cell receptor beta chains derived from one specimen sequenced in a study of blood T cell repertoires in COVID-19. Assay used: immunoSEQ multiplex PCR; TCRdb lists only in-frame clones, some missing. In the table there are approximately 92,000 clones, more than 75% of which are singletons. Sequenced sample: peripheral blood. All receptors derive from an elderly man with acute or convalescent COVID-19.

This clone turned up a few times. The V call is TRBV4-3, the J call TRBJ1-4, with 7 bases identical to TRBD1. Looked up from germline, CDR1 is LGHNA and CDR2 is YSLEER. J gave up 3 bases and V 2 bases, and 6 bases lay outside the gene matches. The CDR3 length is 16 residues. CDR3 in DNA: TGCGCCAGCAGCCAAAACACCGGGACAGCTAATGAAAAACTGTTTTTT. This sequence encodes CASSQNTGTANEKLFF.

The V gene is TRBV6-2 or TRBV6-3, the J gene TRBJ1-1, with D unresolved. The CDR3 is made up of 14 amino acids. Germline V gene sequence: CDR1 MNHEY, CDR2 SVGEGT. Trimming cost V 6 bases and J 1 base, with 12 bases left between them. CDR3 nucleotide sequence: TGTGCCAGCAGCAAACAAAGACAGAACACTGAAGCTTTCTTT. This encodes CASSKQRQNTEAFF.

In its sample, this clone was seen once. This chain connects TRBV30 to TRBJ2-5, with D maybe TRBD2 (6 bases). The CDR3 spans 18 residues. V lost 2 bases to trimming and J lost 0 bases, with 22 bases between them. Germline CDR1 is GTSNPN and CDR2 is SVGIG (reference sequence). CDR3 sequence (DNA): TGTGCCTGGAGTCGAATATCCTTGGCGGGGAGTCACCAAGAGACCCAGTACTTC. This encodes CAWSRISLAGSHQETQYF.

The chain employs TRBV6-5 and TRBJ1-2; perhaps TRBD1 as D (5 bases). The germline gives CDR1 MNHEY, CDR2 SVGAGI. V was shortened by 6 bases and J by 3 bases, with 17 bases between the two germline ends. The CDR3 has 15 amino acids. The CDR3: CASRSQGGGDYGYTF. Here the CDR3 DNA reads TGTGCCAGCAGATCCCAGGGAGGTGGAGACTATGGCTACACCTTC.

The V gene is TRBV11-2, the J gene TRBJ2-3, with D possibly matching TRBD2 (5 bases). The V gene lost 5 bases and the J gene lost 4 bases, with 10 bases spanning the gap. This CDR3 region has 13 residues. The germline CDR1 and CDR2 sequences are SGHAT and FQNNGV. This chain's CDR3 is CASSPLGPDTQYF. Written as DNA, the CDR3 is TGTGCCAGCAGCCCACTAGGGCCAGATACGCAGTATTTT.

V and J are TRBV9 and TRBJ2-5; 7 positions agree with TRBD2. The CDR3 runs to 15 residues. The V segment lost 2 bases and the J segment 1 base; nucleotides outside the gene matches: 5. Germline assignment: CDR1 SGDLS and CDR2 YYNGEE. The CDR3 coding sequence is TGTGCCAGCAGCGTTGCGGGAGTTCCCCAAGAGACCCAGTACTTC. This gives the protein CASSVAGVPQETQYF.

The chain joins TRBV19 to TRBJ1-5; no clear D gene. This CDR3 contains 16 residues. V was cut by 1 base and J by 0 bases, with 10 bases left in between. Per germline, CDR1 LNHDA and CDR2 SQIVND (reference sequence). DNA of the CDR3: TGTGCCAGTAGTATAGGGTCGGTCTATAGCAATCAGCCCCAGCATTTT. It specifies CASSIGSVYSNQPQHF.

The gene calls are TRBV10-3 and TRBJ1-5; a weak D match, TRBD1 (5 bases). The length of the CDR3 is 16 residues. Deletions cut 6 bases from V and 2 bases from J, with 17 bases between. CDR1 ENHRY and CDR2 SYGVKD come from the germline V gene. The CDR3 coding sequence is TGTGCCATCAGACCCTCCGGGGACTCGGGCAATCAGCCCCAGCATTTT. Translating gives CAIRPSGDSGNQPQHF.

The J gene is TRBJ1-2, the V gene TRBV12-5, with D unresolved. Germline V gene sequence: CDR1 LGHNT, CDR2 FRNRAP. There are 15 residues in the CDR3. The ends were cut back, 3 bases at V and 0 bases at J, with 11 bases in the middle. The CDR3 protein is CASGLDPGTNYGYTF. CDR3 coding DNA: TGTGCTAGTGGTTTAGATCCGGGGACTAACTATGGCTACACCTTC.

The rearrangement links TRBV6-6 to TRBJ2-2; D is perhaps TRBD2 (7 bases). V was trimmed by 6 bases and J by 5 bases, leaving 16 bases between them. The CDR3 is 15 residues long. Germline assignment: CDR1 MNHNY and CDR2 SVGAGI (reference sequence). The CDR3 sequence is CASSPQGRGTGELFF. CDR3 DNA sequence: TGTGCCAGCAGCCCCCAGGGGCGGGGGACCGGGGAGCTGTTTTTT.

This chain uses TRBV5-4 with TRBJ2-6, with D possibly TRBD2 on 6 matching bases. The CDR3 is 16 residues long. The V gene's germline CDR1 is SGHNT and CDR2 YYREEE (reference sequence). Trimming shortened V by 2 bases and J by 0 bases, and 9 bases separated the two germline ends. CDR3 loop: CASSFGGRSGANVLTF. In DNA form, the CDR3 reads TGTGCCAGCAGCTTCGGAGGGCGCTCTGGGGCCAACGTCCTGACTTTC.

J is TRBJ2-2 and V is TRBV6-4; TRBD2 might be the D (6 bases). The CDR3 contains 14 residues. Trimming pared 5 bases from V and 4 bases from J, leaving 11 bases between. Per the germline V gene, CDR1 is MRHNA and CDR2 is SNTAGT. Here the CDR3 DNA reads TGTGCCAGCAGTCGGGACTGGCGCACCGGGGAGCTGTTTTTT. Its translation is CASSRDWRTGELFF.

The genes are TRBV5-1 and TRBJ2-7; D possibly corresponds to TRBD2 (7 bases). With 0 bases removed from V and 3 bases from J, the gap between germline ends came to 13 bases. Germline values: CDR1 SGHRS, CDR2 YFSETQ. This CDR3 is 15 amino acids long. Here the CDR3 reads CASSLVGGTLYEQYF. Written as DNA, the CDR3 is TGCGCCAGCAGCTTGGTGGGGGGGACACTCTACGAGCAGTACTTC.